This T cell receptor (beta chain) is from a study of OX40 agonist ivuxolimab in advanced cancers. The repertoire was sequenced with immunoSEQ multiplex PCR; TCRdb's copy has only in-frame clones and lacks some. The sample lists roughly 70,000 clones; around 85% were seen once. V was trimmed by 6 bases and J by 8 bases, leaving 16 bases between them. CDR1 is SQVTM, CDR2 ANQGSEA, per germline. The CDR3 extends over 13 amino acids. This clonotype originated in an adult with an advanced solid tumor such as melanoma, head and neck, liver or kidney cancer. The material was CD4+ or CD8+ T cells sorted from blood, obtained in a trial of the OX40 agonist ivuxolimab. The chain carries TRBV29-1 and TRBJ1-4, with D possibly being TRBD1 (5 bases). Here the CDR3 DNA reads TGCAGCGTGGGGGGGAGCACGGACGAAAAACTGTTTTTT. Its protein product is CSVGGSTDEKLFF. The variable domain in full, with the rest retrieved from reference TRBV29-1 and TRBJ1-4, is SAVISQKPSRDICQRGTSLTIQCQVDSQVTMMFWYRQQPGQSLTLIATANQGSEATYESGFVIDKFPISRPNLTFSTLTVSNMSPEDSSIYLCSVGGSTDEKLFFGSGTQLSVL.